These 11 T cell receptor beta chains came from one sample sequenced in a study of T cells in Graves' hyperthyroidism and ophthalmopathy. Amplification yielded TCR beta CDR3 regions, with RNA transcripts as the source. HTBI primers were used for first-round RT-PCR of the TCR CDR3. One entry per CDR3 protein, called by TCRdb with MiXCR from the multiplex PCR reads. Of about 130,000 distinct CDR3 sequences in the sample, over 20% were seen once. The sequenced material came from blood. Receptors were obtained from a woman aged 45-60 years with Graves' hyperthyroidism that later progressed to Graves' ophthalmopathy.

This clonotype was seen only a few times. This chain joins TRBV28 and TRBJ2-1; tentatively, D is TRBD1 or TRBD2 (5 bases each). The CDR3 covers 15 residues. With 6 bases removed from V and 7 bases from J, the gap between germline ends came to 19 bases. The germline CDR1 and CDR2 sequences are MDHEN and SYDVKM. In nucleotides, the CDR3 is TGTGCCAGCAGCCCATCGGGACCCACGGCTAATGAGCAGTTCTTC. It encodes CASSPSGPTANEQFF.

This clonotype was detected a few times. The rearrangement joins TRBV5-1 to TRBJ2-4; 10 bases align to TRBD1. The CDR3 runs to 15 residues. Losses at the gene ends were 4 bases for V and 3 bases for J; bases not matched to a gene: 4. Germline CDR1 and CDR2: SGHRS and YFSETQ. The CDR3 DNA reads TGCGCCAGCAGCGAGGGACAGGGGTTCAAAAACATTCAGTACTTC. Translation: CASSEGQGFKNIQYF.

This clonotype was counted ten times or more. The genes are TRBV2 and TRBJ2-2; 8 positions match TRBD2. The CDR3 sequence is 14 residues long. V shed 6 bases, J shed 0 bases, and the junction held 0 bases outside the gene matches. Germline V gene lookup returns CDR1 SNHLY and CDR2 FYNNEI. The CDR3 loop reads CASRLAANTGELFF. The CDR3 DNA follows: TGTGCCAGCAGACTAGCGGCGAACACCGGGGAGCTGTTTTTT.

This clonotype was seen repeatedly, ten times or more. The CDR3 loop is CASSLESGQDTQYF. The CDR3 DNA follows: TGTGCCAGCAGCTTAGAGAGCGGGCAAGATACGCAGTATTTT. The V and J genes are TRBV11-3 and TRBJ2-3, with D perhaps TRBD2 (6 bases). Germline V CDR1 and CDR2: SGHNT, YENEEA. Trimming removed 0 bases at V and 5 bases at J, with 9 bases between. CDR3 length equals 14 residues.

At least ten counts were recorded for this clonotype. The V gene is TRBV12-3 or TRBV12-4, the J gene TRBJ2-5; 8 bases map to TRBD2. With 6 bases clipped from V and 5 bases from J, the junction kept 8 bases outside the gene matches. This CDR3 region has 14 residues. CDR3 region: CASSPGGPSETQYF. The CDR3 nucleotides are TGTGCCAGCAGCCCGGGAGGGCCAAGTGAGACCCAGTACTTC.

V usage is TRBV27 and J usage is TRBJ2-7, with D unresolved. CDR3 size: 13 residues. V was pared by 6 bases and J by 1 base, with 10 bases between. Germline lookup yields CDR1 MNHEY and CDR2 SMNVEV (reference sequence). The CDR3 sequence is CASSLRRSYEQYF. Here the CDR3 DNA reads TGTGCCAGCAGCCTCAGGAGATCCTACGAGCAGTACTTC.

This clonotype was recorded many times. The chain links TRBV6-1 to TRBJ1-1; the D gene is possibly TRBD1 (5 bases). Germline CDR1 is MNHNS and CDR2 is SASEGT. CDR3 length equals 12 residues. Trimming shortened V by 6 bases and J by 7 bases, and 12 bases separated the two germline ends. The CDR3 loop reads CASSNWGLEAFF. The DNA of the CDR3 is TGTGCCAGCAGCAACTGGGGCCTTGAAGCTTTCTTT.

The sample holds a few counts of this clonotype. The chain recombines TRBV7-9 with TRBJ2-4; TRBD2 agrees at 9 bases. V was clipped by 5 bases and J by 1 base; unmatched bases: 6. CDR1 is SEHNR, CDR2 FQNEAQ, per germline (reference sequence). The CDR3 consists of 16 residues. CDR3 sequence reads: CASSEVAGEAKNIQYF. The CDR3 DNA is TGTGCCAGCAGCGAGGTAGCGGGAGAGGCCAAAAACATTCAGTACTTC.

Many counts were recorded for this clonotype. For the CDR3, the DNA is TGTGCCAGCAGCTTATCGGGGGTGGGTAGCGGGTACAATGAGCAGTTCTTC. It is translated as CASSLSGVGSGYNEQFF. The genes are TRBV7-3 and TRBJ2-1; TRBD2 aligns across 7 bases. V lost 2 bases to trimming and J lost 4 bases; unmatched junction nucleotides: 11. CDR3 length: 17 residues. Germline V lookup: CDR1 SGHTA, CDR2 FQGTGA.

The rearrangement joins TRBV27 to TRBJ2-1, with TRBD2 identical over 14 bases. CDR3 length: 17 amino acids. J gave up 0 bases and V 4 bases, and 2 bases lay outside the gene matches. Germline lookup yields CDR1 MNHEY and CDR2 SMNVEV (reference sequence). CDR3 residues: CASSSGLAGGSYNEQFF. In DNA form, the CDR3 reads TGTGCCAGCAGTTCTGGACTAGCGGGAGGCTCCTACAATGAGCAGTTCTTC.

This clonotype was seen many times. The V and J genes are TRBV28 and TRBJ2-7, with 9 bases that match TRBD2. V was clipped by 6 bases and J by 2 bases; unmatched bases: 8. Per germline, CDR1 MDHEN and CDR2 SYDVKM. The CDR3 has 15 residues. DNA of the CDR3: TGTGCCAGCAGCCCCTCGACTAGCGGTACCTACGAGCAGTACTTC. Its translation is CASSPSTSGTYEQYF.